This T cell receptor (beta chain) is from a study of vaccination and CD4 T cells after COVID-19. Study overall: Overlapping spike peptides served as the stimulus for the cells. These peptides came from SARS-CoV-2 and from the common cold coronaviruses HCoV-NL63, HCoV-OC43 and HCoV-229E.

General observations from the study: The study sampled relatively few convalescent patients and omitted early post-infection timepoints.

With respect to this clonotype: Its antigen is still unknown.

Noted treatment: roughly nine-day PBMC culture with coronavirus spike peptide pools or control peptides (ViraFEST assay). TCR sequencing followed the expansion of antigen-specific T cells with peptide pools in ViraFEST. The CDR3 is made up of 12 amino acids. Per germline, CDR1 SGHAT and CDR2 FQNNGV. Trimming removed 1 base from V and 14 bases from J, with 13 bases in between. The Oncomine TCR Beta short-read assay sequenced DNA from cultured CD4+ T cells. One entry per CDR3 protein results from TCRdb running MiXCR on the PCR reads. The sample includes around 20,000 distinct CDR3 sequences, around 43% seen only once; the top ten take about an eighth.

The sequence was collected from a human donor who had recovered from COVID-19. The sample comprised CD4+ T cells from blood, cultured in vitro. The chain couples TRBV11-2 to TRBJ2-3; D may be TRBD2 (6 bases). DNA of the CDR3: TGTGCCAGCAGCTTAGTTGGCCTAGCGATGTATTTT. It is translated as CASSLVGLAMYF.